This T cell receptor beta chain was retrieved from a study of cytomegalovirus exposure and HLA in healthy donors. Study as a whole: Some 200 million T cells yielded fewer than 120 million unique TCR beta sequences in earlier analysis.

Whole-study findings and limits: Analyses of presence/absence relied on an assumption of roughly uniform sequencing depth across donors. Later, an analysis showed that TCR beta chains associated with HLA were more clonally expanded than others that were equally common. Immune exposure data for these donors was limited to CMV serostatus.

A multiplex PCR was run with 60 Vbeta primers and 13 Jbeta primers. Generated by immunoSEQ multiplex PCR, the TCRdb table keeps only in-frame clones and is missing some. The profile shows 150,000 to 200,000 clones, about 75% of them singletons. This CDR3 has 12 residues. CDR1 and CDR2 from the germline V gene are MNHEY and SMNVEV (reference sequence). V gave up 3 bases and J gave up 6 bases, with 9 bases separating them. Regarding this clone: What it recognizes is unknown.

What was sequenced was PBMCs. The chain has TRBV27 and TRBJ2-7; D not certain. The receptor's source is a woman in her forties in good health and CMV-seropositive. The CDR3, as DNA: TGTGCCAGCAGTTTTATAAGAGGCGAGCAGTACTTC. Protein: CASSFIRGEQYF.